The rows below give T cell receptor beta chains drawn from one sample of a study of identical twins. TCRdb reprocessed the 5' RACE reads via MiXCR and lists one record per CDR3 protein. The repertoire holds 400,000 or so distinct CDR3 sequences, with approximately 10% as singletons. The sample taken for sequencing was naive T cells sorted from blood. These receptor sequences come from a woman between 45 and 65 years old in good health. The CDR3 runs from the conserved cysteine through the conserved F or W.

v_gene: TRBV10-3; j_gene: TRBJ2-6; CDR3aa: CAIREGQNSGANVLTF
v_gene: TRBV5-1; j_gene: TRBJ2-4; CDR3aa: CASSLGGAYSPMAKNIQYF
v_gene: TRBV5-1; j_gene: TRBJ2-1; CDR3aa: CASSLAASGIYNEQFF
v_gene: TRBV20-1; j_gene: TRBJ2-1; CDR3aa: CSAHTINSYNEQFF
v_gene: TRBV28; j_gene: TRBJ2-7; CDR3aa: CASNPRTGSYEQYF
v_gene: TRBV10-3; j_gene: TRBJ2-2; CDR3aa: CAITRDSVGELFF
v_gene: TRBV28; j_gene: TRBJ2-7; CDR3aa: CASTIIRDRASEQYF
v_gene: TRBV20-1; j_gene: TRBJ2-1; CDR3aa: CSAGSGKGNEQFF
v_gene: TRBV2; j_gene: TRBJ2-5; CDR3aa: CASSVQGAGETQYF
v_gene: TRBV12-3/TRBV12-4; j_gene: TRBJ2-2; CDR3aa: CASREGQVNTGELFF
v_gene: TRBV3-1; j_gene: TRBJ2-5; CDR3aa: CASSQGEETQYF
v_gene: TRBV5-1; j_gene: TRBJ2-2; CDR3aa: CATSPGTTNTGELFF
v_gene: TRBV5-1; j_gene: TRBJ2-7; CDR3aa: CASSGTTSSEQYF
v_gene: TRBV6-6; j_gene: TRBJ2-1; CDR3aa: CASSGSGRSNEQSF
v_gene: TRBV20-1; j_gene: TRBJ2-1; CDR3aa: CSANTAEDGVIDEQFF
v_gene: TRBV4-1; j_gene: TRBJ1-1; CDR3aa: CASSQAPDRGGTEAFF
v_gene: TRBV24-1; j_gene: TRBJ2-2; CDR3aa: CATSQTTTGELFF
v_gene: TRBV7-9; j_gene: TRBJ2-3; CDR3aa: CASSRLAGGLDTQYF
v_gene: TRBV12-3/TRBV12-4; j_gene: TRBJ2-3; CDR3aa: CASLAGDGDTQYF
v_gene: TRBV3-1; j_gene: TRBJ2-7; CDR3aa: CASSLLDGYEQYF
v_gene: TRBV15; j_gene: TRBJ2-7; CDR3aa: CATSKREAYEQYF
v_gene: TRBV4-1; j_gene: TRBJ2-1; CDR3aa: CASSHVMGLAGLGEQFF
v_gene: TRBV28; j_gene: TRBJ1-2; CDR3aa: CASSPKIYGYTF
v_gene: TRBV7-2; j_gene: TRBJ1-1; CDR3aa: CASSFDRTTEAFF
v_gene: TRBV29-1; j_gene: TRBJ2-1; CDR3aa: CSVDANEQFF
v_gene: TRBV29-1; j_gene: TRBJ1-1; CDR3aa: CSVAGGRAVGTEAFF
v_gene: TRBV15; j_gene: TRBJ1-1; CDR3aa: CATSRRGRVTEAFF
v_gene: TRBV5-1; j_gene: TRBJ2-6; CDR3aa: CASSSNIPGQLLSGANVLTF
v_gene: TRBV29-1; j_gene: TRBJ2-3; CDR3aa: CSVYELDWGPQYF
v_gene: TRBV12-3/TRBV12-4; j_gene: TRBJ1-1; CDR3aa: CASSYTVNGRTEAFF
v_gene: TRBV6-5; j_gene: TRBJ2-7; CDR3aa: CAIRDSTSYEQYF
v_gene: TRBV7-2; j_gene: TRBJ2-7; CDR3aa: CASSVLAGPYEQYF
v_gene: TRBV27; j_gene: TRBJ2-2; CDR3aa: CASSPVLAGLTGELFF
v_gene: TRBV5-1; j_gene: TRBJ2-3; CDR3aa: CASSLGGLLTDTQYF
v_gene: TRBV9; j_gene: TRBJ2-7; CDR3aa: CASSAGSLTYEQYF
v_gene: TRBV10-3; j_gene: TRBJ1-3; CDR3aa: CAISDPGEGANGNTIYF
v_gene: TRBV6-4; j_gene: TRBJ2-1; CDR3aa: CASGMEGGNEQFF
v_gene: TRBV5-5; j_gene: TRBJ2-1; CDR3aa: CASSLNAASSYNEQFF
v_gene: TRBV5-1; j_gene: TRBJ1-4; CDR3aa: CASSFDMDGKLFF
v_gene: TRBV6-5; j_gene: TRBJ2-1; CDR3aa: CASKRDKGYNEQFF
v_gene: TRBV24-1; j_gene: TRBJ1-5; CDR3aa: CATSGRGNNQPQHF
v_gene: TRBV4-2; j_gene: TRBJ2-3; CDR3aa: CASSQGSLAANTDTQYF